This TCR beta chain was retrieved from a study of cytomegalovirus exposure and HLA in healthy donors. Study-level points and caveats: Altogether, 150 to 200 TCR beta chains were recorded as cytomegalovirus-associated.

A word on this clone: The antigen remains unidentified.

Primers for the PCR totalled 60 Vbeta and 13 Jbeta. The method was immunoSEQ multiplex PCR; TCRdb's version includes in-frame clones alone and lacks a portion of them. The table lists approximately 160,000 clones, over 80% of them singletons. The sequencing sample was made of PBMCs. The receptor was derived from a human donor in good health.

The CDR3 sequence is CASSARDRGNYGYTF. CDR3 nucleotides: TGTGCCAGCAGCGCACGGGACAGGGGGAACTATGGCTACACCTTC. The chain uses TRBV21-1 and TRBJ1-2; TRBD1, as called in the table, went unchecked against the DNA. TRBV21-1 is recorded as a pseudogene. CDR3 length equals 15 residues.